Each of the 10 T cell receptor beta chains below was sequenced from the same sample in a study of T-cell memory formation after mild COVID-19. Each CDR3 protein gets one entry after TCRdb re-called the 5' RACE reads with MiXCR. This sample has under 300,000 distinct CDR3 sequences, with approximately 8% found just once. The specimen was PBMCs or a T cell subset sorted from them (not recorded which). Every receptor here comes from a man aged 18 to 30 who had mild COVID-19 (a few samples of this study predate the infection). Cell type and time point are not known.

With regard to this clonotype: A clone one base away is much larger, so this may be a read error. The chain links TRBV7-6 to TRBJ2-2; possibly TRBD1 or TRBD2 for D (5 bases each). Germline values: CDR1 SGHVS, CDR2 FNYEAQ. The CDR3 sequence is 13 residues long. The CDR3 nucleotides are TGTGCCAGCAGCTTGACGGGGACCGGGGAGCTGATTTTT. Its protein product is CASSLTGTGELIF.

The V and J genes are TRBV24-1 and TRBJ1-1; possible D gene TRBD1, 6 bases. Trimming removed 8 bases from V and 4 bases from J, with 16 bases in between. Germline V lookup: CDR1 KGHDR, CDR2 SFDVKD. The CDR3 loop spans 14 amino acids. CDR3 bases: TGTGCCACCACCACAAGACAGGATGGCACTGAAGCTTTCTTT. Amino acid sequence: CATTTRQDGTEAFF.

This clonotype was recorded many times. This chain connects TRBV4-3 to TRBJ1-6; D is unresolved. V shed 0 bases and J shed 7 bases, with 10 bases lying between them. CDR3 size: 15 residues. Germline V gives CDR1 LGHNA, CDR2 YSLEER. Written as DNA, the CDR3 is TGCGCCAGCAGCCAAGATGGCCTAGGAAATTCACCCCTCCACTTT. Amino acid sequence: CASSQDGLGNSPLHF.

The gene calls are TRBV20-1 and TRBJ2-3; D gene ambiguous. Trimming left V 5 bases short and J 5 bases short, with 5 bases between. CDR3 length: 10 amino acids. Germline V CDR1 and CDR2: DFQATT, SNEGSKA (reference sequence). The CDR3 sequence: CSAGKDTQYF. CDR3 DNA: TGCAGTGCTGGGAAAGATACGCAGTATTTT.

This clonotype was detected ten times or more. V and J are TRBV7-2 and TRBJ1-2, with D possibly matching TRBD1 (5 bases). The V end was cut by 5 bases, the J end by 5 bases, with 15 bases between. This CDR3 region has 14 residues. Germline V gives CDR1 SGHTA, CDR2 FQGNSA. The CDR3 DNA reads TGTGCCAGCAGCGCGTACGGGACGGATTATGGCTACACCTTC. It encodes CASSAYGTDYGYTF.

This chain connects TRBV6-2 or TRBV6-3 to TRBJ2-7; D perhaps matches TRBD1 (6 bases). Germline lookup yields CDR1 MNHEY and CDR2 SVGEGT. This CDR3 is built from 13 residues. The V end lost 7 bases, the J end lost 2 bases, and 12 bases lay between the germline ends. Here the CDR3 reads CASTRQAPYEQYF. The CDR3 region has the DNA TGTGCCAGCACCCGACAGGCCCCCTACGAGCAGTACTTC.

A few counts support this clonotype. The V and J genes are TRBV10-2 and TRBJ1-1; D is unclear. This CDR3 is 13 amino acids long. CDR1 and CDR2 (germline): WSHSY, SAAADI. V lost 2 bases and J 5 bases, leaving 9 bases between the germline ends. The CDR3 protein is CASSEGRVTEAFF. CDR3 in DNA: TGCGCCAGCAGTGAGGGTAGGGTAACTGAAGCTTTCTTT.

The sample holds a few counts of this clonotype. The chain has TRBV4-3 and TRBJ1-4; D may be TRBD1 (5 bases). CDR3 length: 16 residues. Germline V lookup: CDR1 LGHNA, CDR2 YSLEER. V lost 4 bases and J 3 bases, leaving 15 bases between the germline ends. CDR3 in amino acids: CASSRDPGASNEKLFF. DNA of the CDR3: TGCGCCAGCAGCCGCGATCCTGGGGCGTCTAATGAAAAACTGTTTTTT.

This chain connects TRBV20-1 to TRBJ1-2, with D maybe TRBD1 (5 bases). The V end was cut by 5 bases, the J end by 5 bases, with 12 bases between. The CDR3 spans 12 residues. Germline V CDR1 and CDR2: DFQATT, SNEGSKA (reference sequence). The CDR3 protein is CSAPMEGYGYTF. The DNA for the CDR3 is TGCAGTGCTCCAATGGAGGGGTATGGCTACACCTTC.

This chain connects TRBV20-1 to TRBJ2-3; 10 bases line up with TRBD2. Germline V gene lookup returns CDR1 DFQATT and CDR2 SNEGSKA (reference sequence). V trimming: 8 bases; J trimming: 5 bases; junction bases outside the gene matches: 10. The CDR3 covers 14 residues. CDR3 nucleotide sequence: TGCAGTACTATTAGCGGGGGGCTCAAAGATACGCAGTATTTT. This gives the protein CSTISGGLKDTQYF.